The subject of this entry is one TCR beta chain. This entry belongs to a study of blood T cell repertoires in COVID-19. About the study: Both acute and convalescent COVID-19 samples were obtained from the United States, Italy and Spain.

Some clones are missing from TCRdb's copy, which holds only in-frame ones; the method was immunoSEQ multiplex PCR. Of some 120,000 clones in the sample, about 83% are singletons; the top ten hold 3.9%. The V and J ends lost 4 bases and 7 bases, in that order; junction bases with no gene match: 9. This CDR3 has 14 amino acids. Germline V CDR1 and CDR2: MNHEY, SMNVEV (reference sequence). The chain employs TRBV27 and TRBJ2-7; 8 bases agree with TRBD2. The sequenced sample was peripheral blood. The clonotype comes from a man aged 60 to 75 with acute or convalescent COVID-19. CDR3 protein: CASSSSTSGREQYF. CDR3 DNA sequence: TGTGCCAGCAGTTCTTCCACTAGCGGCAGGGAGCAGTACTTC.